One and the same sample provided the 25 T cell receptor beta chains below, sequenced in a study of OX40 agonist ivuxolimab in advanced cancers. The data were produced by immunoSEQ multiplex PCR, yet TCRdb's version contains in-frame clones alone and is incomplete. The table records 70,000 to 95,000 clones, about 93% of them present only once. This specimen consisted of CD4+ or CD8+ T cells sorted from blood, obtained in a trial of the OX40 agonist ivuxolimab. These receptors were collected from an adult with an advanced solid tumor such as melanoma, head and neck, liver or kidney cancer.

The chain carries TRBV6-1 and TRBJ1-2; a weak D match, TRBD1 (5 bases). Germline V gene data show CDR1 as MNHNS and CDR2 as SASEGT. CDR3 length: 16 amino acids. Trimming cost V 2 bases and J 2 bases, with 15 bases left between them. The CDR3 sequence is CASSEFRSDTNYGYTF. CDR3 DNA sequence: TGTGCCAGCAGTGAATTCCGCTCGGACACGAACTATGGCTACACCTTC.

The chain joins TRBV7-6 to TRBJ1-1, with 12 bases matching TRBD1. The CDR3 loop spans 17 amino acids. J gave up 5 bases and V 5 bases, and 12 bases lay outside the gene matches. Germline V lookup: CDR1 SGHVS, CDR2 FNYEAQ. This CDR3 is CASSQGGTGGARTEAFF. CDR3 nucleotides: TGTGCCAGCAGCCAAGGGGGGACAGGGGGCGCTCGGACTGAAGCTTTCTTT.

The V gene is TRBV5-1, the J gene TRBJ2-6; D unclear. Germline V lookup: CDR1 SGHRS, CDR2 YFSETQ. Trimming removed 1 base at V and 1 base at J, with 6 bases between. The CDR3 covers 15 residues. The CDR3 nucleotides are TGCGCCAGCAGCTTGACAGTATCTGGGGCCAACGTCCTGACTTTC. It is translated as CASSLTVSGANVLTF.

This clone was observed a few times. This rearrangement joins TRBV5-1 to TRBJ1-3; a weak D match, TRBD1 (6 bases). Germline CDR1 SGHRS, CDR2 YFSETQ. Deletions cut 4 bases from V and 2 bases from J, with 10 bases between. The CDR3 contains 14 residues. The CDR3 loop reads CASSPQGAGNTIYF. The CDR3, as DNA: TGCGCCAGCAGCCCACAGGGTGCTGGAAACACCATATATTTT.

This chain uses TRBV29-1 with TRBJ1-2; a possible D gene is TRBD1 (5 bases). The CDR3 is 13 residues long. Trimming took 7 bases from V and 3 from J, leaving 15 bases between them. Germline V gene data show CDR1 as SQVTM and CDR2 as ANQGSEA. CDR3 sequence reads: CSGGTPGDYGYTF. CDR3 nucleotide sequence: TGCAGCGGCGGAACCCCGGGGGACTATGGCTACACCTTC.

CDR3 residues: CASSQRGGPYEQYF. The CDR3 DNA follows: TGTGCCAGCAGCCAACGGGGGGGCCCCTACGAGCAGTACTTC. V is TRBV6-5 and J is TRBJ2-7, with TRBD2 identical over 8 bases. Trimming cost V 6 bases and J 2 bases; bases outside gene matches: 6. Per the germline V gene, CDR1 is MNHEY and CDR2 is SVGAGI. CDR3 length: 14 amino acids.

This rearrangement joins TRBV7-2 to TRBJ2-3; 12 bases match TRBD2. CDR3 length: 19 residues. Trimming at V came to 0 bases and at J to 0 bases, leaving 7 bases not matched to a gene. Germline loops: CDR1 SGHTA, CDR2 FQGNSA. The CDR3 here is CASSLALGLAGKSTDTQYF. The DNA for the CDR3 is TGTGCCAGCAGCTTAGCGCTTGGACTAGCGGGAAAAAGCACAGATACGCAGTATTTT.

The chain joins TRBV2 to TRBJ2-2; 8 bases are a match to TRBD2. The CDR3 extends over 16 amino acids. Germline V gives CDR1 SNHLY, CDR2 FYNNEI. V lost 7 bases and J lost 6; bases outside the gene matches: 13. DNA for the CDR3: TGTGCCAGCACCCCCGAGGCGGGAGGCTCAGCCGGGGAGCTGTTTTTT. Amino acid sequence: CASTPEAGGSAGELFF.

The V and J genes are TRBV5-1 and TRBJ1-2; the D gene is possibly TRBD1 (6 bases). Germline V gives CDR1 SGHRS, CDR2 YFSETQ. V was clipped by 4 bases and J by 4 bases, with 11 bases between them. The CDR3 has 13 residues. The CDR3 nucleotides read TGCGCCAGCAGCCCGGGGACAAGCTATGGCTACACCTTC. Its translation: CASSPGTSYGYTF.

The chain employs TRBV18 and TRBJ2-1, with 10 bases identical to TRBD2. There are 16 residues in the CDR3. V was pared by 6 bases and J by 7 bases, with 12 bases of the junction left unmatched. Looked up from germline, CDR1 is KGHSH and CDR2 is LQKENI. CDR3 sequence (DNA): TGTGCCAGCTCTTCTAGCGGGAGTCCCCCTGGGAATGAGCAGTTCTTC. It yields the protein CASSSSGSPPGNEQFF.

This chain links TRBV10-1 with TRBJ2-7, with D possibly called TRBD1 or TRBD2 (5 bases each). Between the trimmed V and J ends, which lost 3 bases and 4 bases, there was a span of 16 bases. CDR1 is WNHNN, CDR2 SYGVQD, per germline (reference sequence). The CDR3 is made up of 15 amino acids. The CDR3 sequence is CASSDSGDPKYEQYF. The DNA for the CDR3 is TGCGCCAGCAGTGATTCCGGGGACCCAAAGTACGAGCAGTACTTC.

The chain recombines TRBV9 with TRBJ2-3; TRBD1 might be the D (5 bases). CDR3 size: 17 residues. Trimming stripped 0 bases from V and 5 bases from J, with 19 bases between. Germline V lookup: CDR1 SGDLS, CDR2 YYNGEE. The CDR3 reads CASSVAIGQGGGDTQYF. CDR3 sequence (DNA): TGTGCCAGCAGCGTAGCTATAGGGCAGGGCGGTGGAGATACGCAGTATTTT.

The rearrangement links TRBV28 to TRBJ1-2, with TRBD1 as a possible D gene (6 bases). Trimming stripped 1 base from V and 5 bases from J, with 26 bases between. Germline lookup yields CDR1 MDHEN and CDR2 SYDVKM. This CDR3 has 19 residues. The CDR3 sequence is CASSLLDYRAADTEYGYTF. The CDR3, as DNA: TGTGCCAGCAGTTTATTGGATTACAGGGCCGCTGATACAGAATATGGCTACACCTTC.

V usage is TRBV28 and J usage is TRBJ1-3; D remains ambiguous. Deletions cut 7 bases from V and 4 bases from J, with 11 bases between. Germline CDR1 is MDHEN and CDR2 is SYDVKM. The CDR3 sequence is 13 residues long. The CDR3 spells CASNDPRGNTIYF. The CDR3, as DNA: TGTGCCAGCAACGATCCCAGGGGAAACACCATATATTTT.

This clone was detected once. The V gene is TRBV5-1, the J gene TRBJ2-3, with 11 nucleotides matching TRBD2. This CDR3 region has 16 residues. Looked up from germline, CDR1 is SGHRS and CDR2 is YFSETQ. After removal of 4 bases from V and 4 bases from J, the junction contained 8 bases not matched to a gene. CDR3 loop: CASSPLAGGPADTQYF. The CDR3 DNA follows: TGCGCCAGCAGCCCATTAGCGGGAGGGCCGGCAGATACGCAGTATTTT.

The V and J genes are TRBV5-1 and TRBJ1-3; 12 bases agree with TRBD1. The CDR3 spans 14 residues. The V gene's germline CDR1 is SGHRS and CDR2 YFSETQ. Losses at the gene ends were 4 bases for V and 6 bases for J; bases not matched to a gene: 2. The chain's CDR3 is CASSPGQGANTIYF. In DNA, the CDR3 is TGCGCCAGCAGCCCGGGACAGGGGGCAAACACCATATATTTT.

This sequence joins TRBV19 and TRBJ1-2; D remains ambiguous. Germline lookup yields CDR1 LNHDA and CDR2 SQIVND (reference sequence). The CDR3 has 15 amino acids. Trimming stripped 6 bases from V and 2 bases from J, with 16 bases between. CDR3 sequence: CASSNAGVYNYGYTF. The CDR3 coding sequence is TGTGCCAGTAGCAATGCCGGGGTCTACAACTATGGCTACACCTTC. Variable domain in full (rest from reference TRBV19 and TRBJ1-2): DGGITQSPKYLFRKEGQNVTLSCEQNLNHDAMYWYRQDPGQGLRLIYYSQIVNDFQKGDIAEGYSVSREKKESFPLTVTSAQKNPTAFYLCASSNAGVYNYGYTFGSGTRLTVV.

The V call is TRBV11-2, the J call TRBJ2-7, with 7 positions matching TRBD1. Trimming at V came to 8 bases and at J to 5 bases, leaving 9 bases not matched to a gene. This CDR3 has 13 residues. CDR1 SGHAT and CDR2 FQNNGV come from the germline V gene. CDR3 nucleotides: TGTGCCAGCGGTCGACAGGGTCACGACGAGCAGTACTTC. It specifies CASGRQGHDEQYF. Drawing the rest from reference TRBV11-2 and TRBJ2-7, the complete variable domain is EAGVAQSPRYKIIEKRQSVAFWCNPISGHATLYWYQQILGQGPKLLIQFQNNGVVDDSQLPKDRFSAERLKGVDSTLKIQPAKLEDSAVYLCASGRQGHDEQYFGPGTRLTVT.

CDR3: CASSLAPWSSYEQYF. The CDR3, as DNA: TGTGCCAGCAGCTTAGCTCCGTGGTCATCCTACGAGCAGTACTTC. This sequence joins TRBV7-2 and TRBJ2-7; no clear D. CDR3 length equals 15 residues. Trimming pared 0 bases from V and 1 base from J, leaving 10 bases between. The germline gives CDR1 SGHTA, CDR2 FQGNSA.

The CDR3: CAWTRGLNTEAFF. The CDR3 DNA reads as TGTGCCTGGACCCGAGGACTGAACACTGAAGCTTTCTTT. The chain is built from TRBV30 and TRBJ1-1; D is uncertain. The CDR3 spans 13 residues. Germline V gene lookup returns CDR1 GTSNPN and CDR2 SVGIG (reference sequence). V lost 4 bases and J 0 bases, leaving 9 bases between the germline ends.

The rearrangement links TRBV7-9 to TRBJ2-1; 11 bases are a match to TRBD2. Per the germline V gene, CDR1 is SEHNR and CDR2 is FQNEAQ (reference sequence). The ends lost 5 bases at V and 7 bases at J; junction bases unmatched: 7. CDR3 length: 15 residues. The CDR3 loop reads CASSTLAGGSNEQFF. The CDR3 nucleotides read TGTGCCAGCAGCACCCTAGCGGGAGGATCGAATGAGCAGTTCTTC.

The table lists this clone with a count of one. The chain recombines TRBV19 with TRBJ2-1; 11 nucleotides match TRBD1. J lost 8 bases, V lost 0 bases, and 6 bases had no gene match. CDR3 size: 16 residues. Germline values: CDR1 LNHDA, CDR2 SQIVND (reference sequence). For the CDR3, the DNA is TGTGCCAGTAGTATAGAAGGACAGGGGGCTTGGGATGAGCAGTTCTTC. Protein product: CASSIEGQGAWDEQFF.

This rearrangement joins TRBV5-1 to TRBJ1-2, with D perhaps TRBD1 (6 bases). There are 13 residues in the CDR3. Trimming removed 6 bases at V and 6 bases at J, with 15 bases between. Germline CDR1 SGHRS, CDR2 YFSETQ. The DNA of the CDR3 is TGCGCCAGCAACGATGACAGGAGGGATGGCTACACCTTC. It encodes CASNDDRRDGYTF.

The CDR3 sequence: CASSSGQGREQYF. For the CDR3, the DNA is TGTGCCAGCAGCTCAGGACAGGGTAGGGAGCAGTACTTC. The rearrangement uses TRBV7-2 and TRBJ2-7, with 8 bases identical to TRBD1. The CDR3 sequence is 13 residues long. With V trimmed by 4 bases and J by 7 bases, 6 bases remained unmatched. Germline CDR1 and CDR2: SGHTA and FQGNSA.

The rearrangement uses TRBV7-9 and TRBJ2-3, with 9 bases aligning to TRBD2. The ends lost 9 bases at V and 4 bases at J; junction bases unmatched: 5. CDR3 length equals 13 residues. Germline V gene sequence: CDR1 SEHNR, CDR2 FQNEAQ (reference sequence). The CDR3: CASGLASADTQYF. The CDR3 DNA follows: TGTGCCAGTGGACTAGCGAGCGCAGATACGCAGTATTTT.